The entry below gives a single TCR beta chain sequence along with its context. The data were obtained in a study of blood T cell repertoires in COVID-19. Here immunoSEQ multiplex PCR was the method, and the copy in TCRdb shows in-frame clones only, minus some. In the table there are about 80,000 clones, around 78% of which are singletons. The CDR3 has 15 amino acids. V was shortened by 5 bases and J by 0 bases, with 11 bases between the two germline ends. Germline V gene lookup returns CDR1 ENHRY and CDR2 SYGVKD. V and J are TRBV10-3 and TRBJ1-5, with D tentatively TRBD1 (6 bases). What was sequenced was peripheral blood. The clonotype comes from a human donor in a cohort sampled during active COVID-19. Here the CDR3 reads CAISSGHPSNQPQHF. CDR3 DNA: TGTGCCATCAGTTCGGGACATCCTAGCAATCAGCCCCAGCATTTT.